This T cell receptor (beta chain) was sequenced in a study of OX40 agonist ivuxolimab in advanced cancers. Patients were excluded for autoimmune disease history or systemic immunosuppression. Blood got drawn at baseline, again on cycle 4 day 1, and then on cycle 7 day 1. Only in-frame clones appear in the TCRdb table, and some are missing; sequencing was by immunoSEQ multiplex PCR. The sample yields about 73,000 clones, more than 80% seen once. A note on this clone: Its antigen is unknown.

Notes on the study in general: On average, CD8+ T cells had more expanded clones than CD4+. Circulating CD4+ and CD8+ T cells showed clonal expansion by week 6 at 0.1 to 3.0 mg/kg.

This CDR3 spans 14 amino acids. From germline, CDR1 is MDHEN and CDR2 SYDVKM. V was clipped by 3 bases and J by 2 bases, with 10 bases between them. The source is an adult with an advanced solid tumor such as melanoma, head and neck, liver or kidney cancer. The chain is built from TRBV28 and TRBJ1-1, with D hard to call. Here the sequenced sample was CD4+ or CD8+ T cells sorted from blood, taken in a trial of the OX40 agonist ivuxolimab. CDR3 coding DNA: TGTGCCAGCAGTTTGTGGCAGGATAACACTGAAGCTTTCTTT. This sequence encodes CASSLWQDNTEAFF.